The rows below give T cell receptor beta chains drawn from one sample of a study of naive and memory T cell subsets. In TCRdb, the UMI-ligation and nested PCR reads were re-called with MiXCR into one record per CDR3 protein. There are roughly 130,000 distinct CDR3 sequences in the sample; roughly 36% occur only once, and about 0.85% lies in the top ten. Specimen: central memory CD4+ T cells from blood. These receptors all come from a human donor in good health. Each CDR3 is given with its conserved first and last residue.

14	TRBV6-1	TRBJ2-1	CASSEYGTSIEQFF
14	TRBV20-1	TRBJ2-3	CSASTSGRRGTQYF
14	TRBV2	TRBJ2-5	CASSERGIGETQYF
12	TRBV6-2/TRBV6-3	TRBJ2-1	CASSPIYNEQFF
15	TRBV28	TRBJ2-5	CASKKGARFQETQYF
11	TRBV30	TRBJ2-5	CAWSQGQTQYF
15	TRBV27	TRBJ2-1	CASSLFREGPDEQFF
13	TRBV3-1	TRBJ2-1	CASSRQSYNEQFF
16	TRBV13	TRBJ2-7	CASSPPGTPLPYEQYF
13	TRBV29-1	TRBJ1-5	CSVAGSGNQPQHF
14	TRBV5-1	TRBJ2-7	CASSRRDSSYEQYF
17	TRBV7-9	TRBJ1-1	CASSNTGGIGVNTEAFF
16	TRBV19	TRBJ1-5	CASSTYLTGSNQPQHF
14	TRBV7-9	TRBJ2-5	CASSPGATQETQYF
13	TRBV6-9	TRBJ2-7	CASSPRGSYEQYF
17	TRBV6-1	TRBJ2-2	CASSVRQGRGQRGELFF
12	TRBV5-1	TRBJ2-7	CASSQDRGSTRF
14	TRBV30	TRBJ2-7	CASTRRATSYEQYF
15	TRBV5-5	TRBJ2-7	CASSPTGQGAHEQYF
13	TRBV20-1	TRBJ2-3	CRRITSGTDTQYF
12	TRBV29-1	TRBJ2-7	CSVDEGSLRRYF
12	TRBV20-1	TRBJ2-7	CSARRGEVEQYF
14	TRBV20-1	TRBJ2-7	CSALHGKSSYEQYF
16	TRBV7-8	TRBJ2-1	CASSYLGLAGLNEQFF
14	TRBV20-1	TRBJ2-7	CSARVGFSSYEQYF
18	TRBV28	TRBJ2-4	CASSLALGTVLAKNIQYF
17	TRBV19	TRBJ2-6	CASNPSGQGSGANVLTF
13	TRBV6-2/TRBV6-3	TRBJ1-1	CASSESRRTEAFF
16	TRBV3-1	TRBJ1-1	CASSRWLAGRDTEAFF
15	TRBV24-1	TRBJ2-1	CATSDFAGGFNEQFF
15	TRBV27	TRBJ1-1	CASSLSIWGGTEAFF
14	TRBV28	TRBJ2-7	CASKSPGADYEQYF
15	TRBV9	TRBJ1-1	CASSVGQSYNTEAFF
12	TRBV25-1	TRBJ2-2	CASSENTGELFF
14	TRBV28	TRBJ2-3	CASSERGRTDTQYF
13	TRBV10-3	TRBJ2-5	CAAQGRLEETQYF
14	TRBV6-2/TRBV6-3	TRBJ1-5	CASRKTGSNQPQHF